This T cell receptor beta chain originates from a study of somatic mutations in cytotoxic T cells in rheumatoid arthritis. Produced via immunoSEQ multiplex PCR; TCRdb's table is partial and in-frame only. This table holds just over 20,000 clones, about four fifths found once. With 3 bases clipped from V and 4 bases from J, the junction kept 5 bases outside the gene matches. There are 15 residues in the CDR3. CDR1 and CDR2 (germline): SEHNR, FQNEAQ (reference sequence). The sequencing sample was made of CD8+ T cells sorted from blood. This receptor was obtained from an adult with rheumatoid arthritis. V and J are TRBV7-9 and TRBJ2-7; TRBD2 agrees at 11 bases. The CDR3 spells CASSFSGRAGYEQYF. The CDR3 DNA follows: TGTGCCAGCAGCTTTAGCGGGAGGGCCGGTTACGAGCAGTACTTC.